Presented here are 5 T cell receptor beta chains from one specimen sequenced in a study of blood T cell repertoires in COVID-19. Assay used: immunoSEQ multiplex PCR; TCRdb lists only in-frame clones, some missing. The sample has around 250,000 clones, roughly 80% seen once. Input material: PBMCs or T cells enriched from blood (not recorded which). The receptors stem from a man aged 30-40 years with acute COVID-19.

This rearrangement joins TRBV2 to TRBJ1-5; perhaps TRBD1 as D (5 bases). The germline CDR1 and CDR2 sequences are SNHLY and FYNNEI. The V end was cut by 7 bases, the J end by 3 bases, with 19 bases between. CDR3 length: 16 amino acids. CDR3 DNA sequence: TGTGCCAGCAAGAAAGGTGAGGACATGCACAATCAGCCCCAGCATTTT. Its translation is CASKKGEDMHNQPQHF.

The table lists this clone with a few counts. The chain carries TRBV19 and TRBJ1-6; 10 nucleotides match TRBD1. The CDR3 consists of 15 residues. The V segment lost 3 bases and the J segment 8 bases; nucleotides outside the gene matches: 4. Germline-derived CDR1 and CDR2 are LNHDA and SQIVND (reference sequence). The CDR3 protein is CASSILGTGDSPLHF. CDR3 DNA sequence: TGTGCCAGTAGTATCCTCGGGACAGGGGATTCACCCCTCCACTTT.

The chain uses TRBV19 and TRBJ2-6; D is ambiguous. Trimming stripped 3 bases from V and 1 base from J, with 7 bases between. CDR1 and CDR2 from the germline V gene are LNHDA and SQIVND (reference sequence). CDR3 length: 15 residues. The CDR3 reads CASSIQESGANVLTF. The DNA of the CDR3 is TGTGCCAGTAGTATTCAGGAATCTGGGGCCAACGTCCTGACTTTC.

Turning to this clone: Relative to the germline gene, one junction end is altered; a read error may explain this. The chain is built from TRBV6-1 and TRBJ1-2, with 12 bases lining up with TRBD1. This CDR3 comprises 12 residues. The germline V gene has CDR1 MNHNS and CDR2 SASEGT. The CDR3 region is CASSDRGTGGYF. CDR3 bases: TGTGCCAGCAGTGACCGTGGGACAGGGGGCTACTTC.

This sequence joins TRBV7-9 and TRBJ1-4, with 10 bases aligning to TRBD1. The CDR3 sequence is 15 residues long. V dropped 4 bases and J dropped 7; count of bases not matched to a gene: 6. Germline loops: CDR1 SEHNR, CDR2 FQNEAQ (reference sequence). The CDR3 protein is CASSSTGGGSEKLFF. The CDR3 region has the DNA TGTGCCAGCAGCTCGACAGGGGGCGGCAGTGAAAAACTGTTTTTT. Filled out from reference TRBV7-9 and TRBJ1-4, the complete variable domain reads DTGVSQNPRHKITKRGQNVTFRCDPISEHNRLYWYRQTLGQGPEFLTYFQNEAQLEKSRLLSDRFSAERPKGSFSTLEIQRTEQGDSAMYLCASSSTGGGSEKLFFGSGTQLSVL.